This T cell receptor beta chain comes out of a study of CD8+ T cells in alopecia areata. The study's findings and limits: Patients shared TCRs less clearly than mice did, possibly owing to HLA. During tofacitinib treatment, many expanded lesional clones remained in scalp and blood.

A few counts support this clone. The antigen is not known. This CDR3 spans 15 amino acids. The germline V gene encodes CDR1 SNHLY and CDR2 FYNNEI. With 4 bases clipped from V and 5 bases from J, the junction kept 8 bases outside the gene matches. This sample's treatment: oral pan-JAK inhibitor, 5-10 mg twice daily. RNA was extracted and reverse transcribed into cDNA as the sequencing template. Sequenced by immunoSEQ multiplex PCR; TCRdb stores in-frame clones only, minus some. This table holds about 210,000 clones, approximately 45% found once. The chain carries TRBV2 and TRBJ2-5; 9 nucleotides line up with TRBD2. Sequences were derived from CD4+ T cells sorted from blood, sampled at approximately week 37, from a patient treated with tofacitinib. This clonotype originated in a human donor with alopecia areata. CDR3 nucleotide sequence: TGTGCCAGCAGTGCGCTAGCGGGACGGGGGGAGACCCAGTACTTC. Its translation is CASSALAGRGETQYF.